Each of the 17 T cell receptor beta chains below was sequenced from the same sample in a study of tumor-infiltrating lymphocytes in localized non-small cell lung cancer. Here immunoSEQ multiplex PCR was the method, and the copy in TCRdb shows in-frame clones only, minus some. The table has about 11,000 clones, around 57% seen once. Sample: lung tumor tissue. Receptor source: a human donor with non-small cell lung cancer.

V is TRBV6-5 and J is TRBJ2-7; D might be TRBD1 (6 bases). Germline V gene lookup returns CDR1 MNHEY and CDR2 SVGAGI. The CDR3 extends over 14 amino acids. V lost 6 bases to trimming and J lost 4 bases, with 16 bases between them. The CDR3, as DNA: TGTGCCAGCAGGGTCTCCTGGGGGCGGTACGAGCAGTACTTC. Translating it yields CASRVSWGRYEQYF.

This chain uses TRBV7-2 with TRBJ1-4; D remains unclear. The V and J ends lost 1 base and 8 bases respectively, with 11 bases between them. The CDR3 extends over 14 amino acids. CDR1 SGHTA and CDR2 FQGNSA come from the germline V gene. The CDR3 loop reads CASSLGYLGEKLFF. The CDR3, as DNA: TGTGCCAGCAGCTTAGGGTACCTCGGAGAAAAACTGTTTTTT.

CDR3 in amino acids: CASSYTANPQPQHF. The DNA of the CDR3 is TGTGCCAGCAGTTACACGGCGAACCCTCAGCCCCAGCATTTT. The chain combines TRBV6-6 with TRBJ1-5; D call uncertain. This CDR3 is 14 amino acids long. Germline CDR1 is MNHNY and CDR2 is SVGAGI (reference sequence). The ends were cut back, 2 bases at V and 6 bases at J, with 11 bases in the middle.

In DNA, the CDR3 is TGCGCCAGCAGCTCCAACATAAACGACAGGAGCTATGGCTACACCTTC. Translation: CASSSNINDRSYGYTF. The chain combines TRBV4-3 with TRBJ1-2; D may be TRBD1 (6 bases). V was cut by 5 bases and J by 4 bases, with 20 bases left in between. CDR3 length: 16 residues. Germline loops: CDR1 LGHNA, CDR2 YSLEER.

Note on this clone: At one end, the junction sequence differs from germline, possibly due to a read error. The V call is TRBV27, the J call TRBJ1-1, with a possible D match to TRBD1 (5 bases). CDR3 length: 14 amino acids. Germline CDR1 reads MNHEY; CDR2 reads SMNVEV (reference sequence). This CDR3 reads CATSDSPGFTEAFF. In DNA, the CDR3 is TGTGCCACCAGTGACAGCCCAGGTTTCACTGAAGCTTTCTTT.

This clone appeared a single time. The rearrangement uses TRBV7-2 and TRBJ2-7, with TRBD1 matching 8 bases. V lost 4 bases, J lost 3 bases, and 8 bases stayed unmatched. From germline, CDR1 is SGHTA and CDR2 FQGNSA. This CDR3 comprises 15 residues. The CDR3 nucleotides are TGTGCCAGCAGCTCGCGGACAGGGTCCGGCTACGAGCAGTACTTC. Protein: CASSSRTGSGYEQYF.

The chain carries TRBV18 and TRBJ1-3, with 10 bases aligning to TRBD1. Trimming removed 5 bases from V and 5 bases from J; junction bases left unmatched: 3. CDR1 and CDR2 (germline): KGHSH, LQKENI. The CDR3 covers 14 residues. Written as DNA, the CDR3 is TGTGCCAGCTCATTGACAGGGGGCCGAAACACCATATATTTT. Translating it yields CASSLTGGRNTIYF.

The V call is TRBV6-9, the J call TRBJ2-3, with a possible D match to TRBD1 (6 bases). The CDR3 runs to 15 residues. Trimming stripped 4 bases from V and 2 bases from J, with 13 bases between. CDR1 is MNHGY, CDR2 SVAAGI, per germline. CDR3 nucleotides: TGTGCCAGCAGTTGGCATTGGACAGCCACAGATACGCAGTATTTT. It translates to CASSWHWTATDTQYF.

The chain carries TRBV6-5 and TRBJ2-2; TRBD1 aligns across 9 bases. The CDR3 spans 16 residues. Looked up from germline, CDR1 is MNHEY and CDR2 is SVGAGI. The junction had 10 bases not matched to a gene; V was cut back by 4 bases and J by 7 bases. The DNA of the CDR3 is TGTGCCAGCAGTTTTCTCGGACAGGGGAGGTTCGGGGAGCTGTTTTTT. Encoded protein: CASSFLGQGRFGELFF.

The chain joins TRBV10-2 to TRBJ2-1; D perhaps matches TRBD2 (6 bases). From germline, CDR1 is WSHSY and CDR2 SAAADI. There are 15 residues in the CDR3. The V gene lost 4 bases and the J gene lost 7 bases, with 17 bases spanning the gap. The CDR3, as DNA: TGCGCCAGCAGTGGACTAGAATTATTGATAAATGAGCAGTTCTTC. As protein: CASSGLELLINEQFF.

The chain couples TRBV7-2 to TRBJ1-6; perhaps TRBD1 as D (6 bases). Germline CDR1 is SGHTA and CDR2 is FQGNSA. The V gene lost 0 bases and the J gene lost 7 bases, with 10 bases spanning the gap. This CDR3 comprises 15 residues. For the CDR3, the DNA is TGTGCCAGCAGCTTAGCGGATACAGGGAATTCACCCCTCCACTTT. It specifies CASSLADTGNSPLHF. The variable domain in full, with the rest retrieved from reference TRBV7-2 and TRBJ1-6, is GAGVSQSPSNKVTEKGKDVELRCDPISGHTALYWYRQSLGQGLEFLIYFQGNSAPDKSGLPSDRFSAERTGGSVSTLTIQRTQQEDSAVYLCASSLADTGNSPLHFGNGTRLTVT.

V is TRBV5-5 and J is TRBJ1-2, with 8 bases fitting TRBD1. CDR3 length equals 14 residues. The germline V gene encodes CDR1 SGHKS and CDR2 YYEKEE (reference sequence). With 4 bases clipped from V and 8 bases from J, the junction kept 10 bases outside the gene matches. In DNA form, the CDR3 reads TGTGCCAGCAGCCAAACTACCAGGGGGCTGGGCTACACCTTC. Amino acid sequence: CASSQTTRGLGYTF.

The chain recombines TRBV15 with TRBJ1-2, with a tentative D call TRBD1 (5 bases). The CDR3 is 13 amino acids. V was cut by 1 base and J by 3 bases, with 6 bases left in between. Germline V gene lookup returns CDR1 LNHNV and CDR2 YYDKDF (reference sequence). The CDR3, as DNA: TGTGCCACCAGCAGAGGCAGGGACTATGGCTACACCTTC. Its translation is CATSRGRDYGYTF.

The V and J genes are TRBV5-4 and TRBJ2-7, with D possibly being TRBD2 (5 bases). Trimming took 0 bases from V and 0 from J, leaving 13 bases between them. The CDR3 has 16 residues. The germline V gene has CDR1 SGHNT and CDR2 YYREEE (reference sequence). This CDR3 is CASSLGLRASSYEQYF. The CDR3 DNA sequence: TGTGCCAGCAGCTTGGGATTGAGGGCCAGCTCCTACGAGCAGTACTTC.

V gene TRBV27 combines with J gene TRBJ1-2; the D gene is possibly TRBD1 (5 bases). Germline-derived CDR1 and CDR2 are MNHEY and SMNVEV (reference sequence). The CDR3 totals 15 residues. The germline V and J ends were trimmed by 2 bases and 8 bases, with 18 bases remaining between them. Here the CDR3 reads CASSLEGRSSGGYTF. For the CDR3, the DNA is TGTGCCAGCAGTTTAGAGGGCCGATCGTCAGGGGGCTACACCTTC.

This chain links TRBV25-1 with TRBJ2-5; D possibly matches TRBD1 or TRBD2 (5 bases each). CDR1 is MGHDK, CDR2 SYGVNS, per germline. The CDR3 loop spans 17 amino acids. Trimming shortened V by 1 base and J by 4 bases, and 19 bases separated the two germline ends. The CDR3 nucleotides read TGTGCCAGCAGTGAATTCGGTTCAGGTTTAGGGACAGAGACCCAGTACTTC. Translating gives CASSEFGSGLGTETQYF. Combining the CDR3 with reference TRBV25-1 and TRBJ2-5 gives the whole variable domain EADIYQTPRYLVIGTGKKITLECSQTMGHDKMYWYQQDPGMELHLIHYSYGVNSTEKGDLSSESTVSRIRTEHFPLTLESARPSHTSQYLCASSEFGSGLGTETQYFGPGTRLLVL.

The chain uses TRBV29-1 and TRBJ2-7, with a weak D call TRBD2 (5 bases). Germline values: CDR1 SQVTM, CDR2 ANQGSEA. CDR3 length equals 13 residues. The ends were cut back, 3 bases at V and 1 base at J, with 10 bases in the middle. The CDR3 protein is CSVDTGSSYEQYF. DNA for the CDR3: TGCAGCGTTGATACGGGGTCTTCCTACGAGCAGTACTTC.